This T cell receptor (beta chain) was identified during a study of shared clonotypes between healthy human individuals. About the research overall: Donor ages ranged 18 to 49 years: two women, a few men.

The assay used deep level. Profiled with immunoSEQ multiplex PCR; TCRdb holds only in-frame clones, not every one. The sample includes approximately 710,000 clones, around 90% of them seen just once. Free of recent acute infections or vaccinations, the donors were healthy HIV-negative adults. CD8 memory was a combination that joined CD45RO+ cells with CCR7-negative CD45RA+ TemRA cells. The germline V gene has CDR1 SEHNR and CDR2 FQNEAQ (reference sequence). Trimming stripped 4 bases from V and 2 bases from J, with 14 bases between. CDR3 length equals 15 residues. This receptor was taken from a man aged 18 to 35 in good health. Some clones in this sample may be carry-over from other donors' samples. The chain joins TRBV7-9 to TRBJ1-2; possible D gene TRBD1, 6 bases. The specimen sequenced was memory CD8+ T cells from PBMCs. The subset was: CD45RO+ cells pooled with CCR7-negative TemRA cells. The CDR3 bases are TGTGCCAGCAGCTCCCCCCGGACAGACAACTATGGCTACACCTTC. Its translation: CASSSPRTDNYGYTF.